Below, one T cell receptor (beta chain) is given with its context. Its antigen has not been determined. No much larger clone exists at a distance of one base, and base qualities are not known. Donors were healthy HIV-negative adults with no recently reported acute infections or vaccinations. Only Caucasian adults living in Nashville, Tennessee, USA were represented among the donors. CD4+ T cells were enriched by magnetic negative selection, after which naive cells were positively selected on CD45RA and the negative fraction was taken as the memory subset. Blood was collected by leukapheresis, and PBMCs were isolated by Ficoll-Histopaque density gradient centrifugation and then cryopreserved in liquid nitrogen vapor phase. Purity and quantity of every magnetically sorted T cell population were checked by analytical flow cytometry. Each sorted fraction had its genomic DNA isolated and then quantified by UV absorbance on a Nanodrop 2000c.

The CDR3 has 12 amino acids, counting the end cysteine and phenylalanine. Solely the CDR3 DNA is kept, with 36 bases framed from the first base. Relative to germline, V is 3 bases shorter and J is 2 bases shorter, with 5 bases between their ends. Sequences ENHRY (CDR1) and SYGVKD (CDR2) are obtained from the germline V gene. The data stem from a study of shared clonotypes between healthy human individuals (TCRdb year 2020). Broadly, across the study: Two women and a few men aged 18 to 49 years were included in the cohort. For each donor, CD4 naive and CD4 memory were each given three plates, CD8 naive was given two plates, and CD8 memory was given one plate. To estimate repertoire size and how much clonotypes are shared between individuals, the study performed deep sequencing of blood TCR repertoires from a few healthy adults. Different laboratories and diverse techniques were used to prepare libraries and sequence TCR repertoires, to increase sequencing depth and limit assay-specific biases. Per donor, leukapheresis produced somewhere between about 0.94 and 9 billion PBMCs.

Using the deep immunoSEQ assay, multiplex PCR amplified TCR CDR3 regions from genomic DNA. Extracted genomic DNA from each cell subset was spread evenly across all wells of several immunoSEQ 96-well plates, with each plate serving as a replicate. For sorted subsets, each replicate PCR was loaded with 200 ng genomic DNA, equivalent to 30,000 to 35,000 T cell genomes. The purified libraries were quantified using a Qubit 3.0 fluorometer, sized with a Bioanalyzer 2100, and then quantified again using the KAPA Library Quantification kit. Every immunoSEQ 96-well plate was sequenced on a dedicated single-read 150-cycle Illumina NextSeq 550 flow cell. As for how the authors treated the data: The immunoSEQ output contained only junctional sequences without quality scores, so filtering could not match that applied to full-length reads. To assign V/J genes and CDR3, sequences were annotated against IMGT germline references using PyIR, a Python wrapper for IgBLAST v1.9. Any read was removed if the V/J assignment was weak (E-value above 1e-6), the CDR3 was missing, or the read contained stop codons, out-of-frame junctions, or ambiguous translated residues. A V3J clonotype was defined by an identical inferred V gene, J gene, and CDR3 amino acid sequence. Percentage overlap between repertoires was computed as shared unique clonotypes divided by the size of the smaller repertoire. Richness of each repertoire was evaluated using RTK rarefaction, the Chao1 estimator, and Recon v2.1 estimates of unobserved clonotypes. OLGA was used to compute generation probabilities for all TCRbeta clonotypes that the gDNA method yielded from four donors. This immuneACCESS table, as held by TCRdb, lists in-frame sequences with V and J called but not all clones. Of the missing ones, under half trace to an unresolved V gene in checked studies; the others have no known cause. V, J and clone size were drawn from that table, and D and trimming were deduced from the DNA. Recorded for this sample are under 1,100,000 clones; roughly 70% of them occurred a single time. The ten largest clones capture approximately 1.5% of the sample.

Overall study results and their limits: About 4.5% of naive CD4, 3.5% of naive CD8, approximately 2.2% of memory CD4, and about 0.4% of memory CD8 clonotypes were shared across several donors. Naive subsets generally had larger estimated clonotype richness than memory subsets. Based on pairwise subsampling, the degree of clonotype sharing among donors was expected to be affected by sequencing depth. Compared with non-shared clonotypes, the clonotypes found in all four sorted-subset donors had higher generation probabilities. The small number of donors limited the genetic and exposure-history diversity represented. Incomplete sequencing was indicated by rarefaction of sorted-subset datasets, despite the large sequencing depth. Sampling was limited to blood, and TCR repertoires in tissue likely differ from TCR repertoires in blood.

This receptor was taken from a man in his late teens or twenties in good health. The sequence joins TRBV10-3 to TRBJ2-7; the D gene remains uncertain. Sequencing input: memory CD4+ T cells sorted from blood. Interpreted using the paper, the cell subset or site label stands for: CD45RA-negative fraction. At the DNA level, the sequence is TGTGCCATCAGTGACACCACCTACGAGCAGTACTTC. Translation gives CAISDTTYEQYF.